One sample yielded the 7 T cell receptor beta chains listed below, sequenced in a study of blood T cell repertoires in COVID-19. The table came from immunoSEQ multiplex PCR; TCRdb's copy has only in-frame clones and leaves some out. Of 50,000 to 55,000 clones listed, 87% are singletons. The specimen was peripheral blood. The receptors stem from a man between 45 and 60 years old with acute or convalescent COVID-19.

The chain joins TRBV14 to TRBJ2-2; 7 bases fit TRBD1. Looked up from germline, CDR1 is SGHDN and CDR2 is FVKESK. The ends lost 5 bases at V and 10 bases at J; junction bases unmatched: 7. CDR3 size: 13 residues. This chain's CDR3 is CASSVTGVAELFF. CDR3 coding DNA: TGTGCCAGCAGCGTTACAGGGGTGGCGGAGCTGTTTTTT.

CDR3 loop: CASSQEAGRDTIYF. CDR3 sequence (DNA): TGCGCCAGCAGCCAAGAGGCAGGAAGAGACACCATATATTTT. The rearrangement uses TRBV4-1 and TRBJ1-3, with unresolved D. This CDR3 contains 14 residues. V dropped 0 bases and J dropped 8 bases, with 11 bases sitting between them. Germline CDR1 MGHRA, CDR2 YSYEKL.

This chain connects TRBV20-1 to TRBJ1-4; D is unclear. This CDR3 has 12 residues. Germline V gives CDR1 DFQATT, CDR2 SNEGSKA (reference sequence). Deletions cut 3 bases from V and 4 bases from J, with 6 bases between. The CDR3 DNA is TGCAGTGCTAGTATCCTTAATGAAAAACTGTTTTTT. It is translated as CSASILNEKLFF.

The gene calls are TRBV21-1 and TRBJ2-1; TRBD2 reflects the table's D call only, with no check against the DNA. TRBV21-1 counts as a pseudogene. The CDR3 has 15 residues. CDR3: CASSKTGLALNEQFF. The DNA of the CDR3 is TGTGCCAGCAGCAAAACGGGACTAGCACTCAATGAGCAGTTCTTC.

V gene TRBV1 combines with J gene TRBJ2-7; TRBD2 is the table's D call and was not checked against the DNA. TRBV1 is a pseudogene. The CDR3 extends over 12 amino acids. The CDR3 is CTSSQVFYEQYF. Here the CDR3 DNA reads TGCACCAGCAGCCAAGTATTCTACGAGCAGTACTTC.

This chain joins TRBV6-6 and TRBJ2-1; 14 positions match TRBD2. With 6 bases clipped from V and 8 bases from J, the junction kept 9 bases outside the gene matches. The CDR3 spans 16 residues. Germline assignment: CDR1 MNHNY and CDR2 SVGAGI (reference sequence). The CDR3 coding sequence is TGTGCCAGCAGCCCCACCGGGACTAGCGGGAGAGATGAGCAGTTCTTC. This encodes CASSPTGTSGRDEQFF.

The chain joins TRBV28 to TRBJ1-2; D gene uncertain. From germline, CDR1 is MDHEN and CDR2 SYDVKM. Trimming removed 6 bases from V and 3 bases from J, with 11 bases in between. CDR3 length: 13 amino acids. Here the CDR3 reads CASRGLFHYGYTF. The CDR3 nucleotides are TGTGCCAGCAGGGGCCTATTTCACTATGGCTACACCTTC.